This TCR beta chain was sequenced for a study of cytomegalovirus exposure and HLA in healthy donors. The germline V and J ends were trimmed by 4 bases and 3 bases, with 16 bases remaining between them. The length of the CDR3 is 15 residues. From germline, CDR1 is SGHTS and CDR2 YDEGEE. PCR amplification relied on 60 Vbeta primers (plus 13 Jbeta primers). This table comes from immunoSEQ multiplex PCR, and its TCRdb copy is limited to in-frame clones, with some not included. The sample lists around 110,000 clones, roughly 80% occurring once. This sequence was found in a man younger than 45 in good health and CMV-seronegative. The specimen sequenced was PBMCs. The V and J genes are TRBV5-8 and TRBJ1-2; TRBD1 is a possible D gene (5 bases). The CDR3 DNA sequence: TGTGCCAGCAGCGTGGGACCCCGAGGAGACTATGGCTACACCTTC. The encoded protein is CASSVGPRGDYGYTF. Supplemented by reference TRBV5-8 and TRBJ1-2, the full variable domain reads EAGVTQSPTHLIKTRGQQATLRCSPISGHTSVYWYQQALGLGLQFLLWYDEGEERNRGNFPPRFSGRQFPNYSSELNVNALELEDSALYLCASSVGPRGDYGYTFGSGTRLTVV.